The clone carrying this T cell receptor beta chain has just one count. Its target is unknown. These data come from a study of cytomegalovirus exposure and HLA in healthy donors. Study-wide background: A later analysis reported the same platform for the 110 or so validation repertoires and the roughly 700 first-cohort repertoires. Regarding the study as a whole: Rarity held for most TCR sequences, but there were some public TCRs that occurred in many donors.

The germline V gene has CDR1 GTSNPN and CDR2 SVGIG (reference sequence). The ends were cut back, 8 bases at V and 3 bases at J, with 16 bases in the middle. This CDR3 comprises 13 residues. TCRdb's copy holds only in-frame clones and misses some; the assay was immunoSEQ multiplex PCR. This repertoire shows fewer than 200,000 clones, roughly nine tenths found once; its top ten account for 10%. The J gene is TRBJ1-2, the V gene TRBV30; a possible D gene is TRBD1 (6 bases). The sequenced sample was PBMCs. The TCR originated in a woman aged 18-30 years in good health and CMV-seropositive. CDR3 nucleotides: TGTGCCGGCTGGGGGGGGCGGCACTATGGCTACACCTTC. Translated: CAGWGGRHYGYTF.